The 15 T cell receptor beta chains presented below share a single source sample, sequenced in a study of blood T cell repertoires in COVID-19. Produced via immunoSEQ multiplex PCR; TCRdb's table is partial and in-frame only. The sample shows 150,000 to 200,000 clones, around 90% of them seen only once. Sequenced sample: peripheral blood. The receptors here all came from a man in his 60s with active or convalescent COVID-19.

The chain links TRBV4-2 to TRBJ2-5, with 10 bases identical to TRBD2. CDR3 length equals 18 residues. J gave up 4 bases and V 4 bases, and 15 bases lay outside the gene matches. Germline V CDR1 and CDR2: LGHNA, YNFKEQ. CDR3 sequence (DNA): TGTGCCAGCAGCCCCGGGATAGCGGGGGGCCTCCAGGCAGAGACCCAGTACTTC. This translates into CASSPGIAGGLQAETQYF.

The chain employs TRBV3-1 (or the pseudogene TRBV3-2) and TRBJ1-4, with D maybe TRBD1 (5 bases). V gave up 1 base and J gave up 2 bases, with 5 bases separating them. The germline gives CDR1 LGHDT, CDR2 YNNKEL (reference sequence). CDR3 length equals 14 residues. The CDR3 coding sequence is TGTGCCAGCAGCCAAGCAGGGACTAATGAAAAACTGTTTTTT. Translated, it gives CASSQAGTNEKLFF.

The chain is built from TRBV12-3 or TRBV12-4 and TRBJ2-7, with D unresolved. The CDR3 is 11 amino acids. Between the trimmed V and J ends, which lost 7 bases and 3 bases, there was a span of 7 bases. The CDR3 bases are TGTGCCAGCACCTTACACTACGAGCAGTACTTC. Its protein product is CASTLHYEQYF.

The genes are TRBV10-3 and TRBJ2-1; D may be TRBD2 (6 bases). The germline V and J ends were trimmed by 0 bases and 13 bases, with 16 bases remaining between them. Per the germline V gene, CDR1 is ENHRY and CDR2 is SYGVKD. The CDR3 is 14 residues long. CDR3: CAISESNFGGTQFF. The CDR3 DNA sequence: TGTGCCATCAGTGAGTCGAACTTCGGGGGTACTCAGTTCTTC.

The chain joins TRBV18 to TRBJ2-7; TRBD2 matches 8 bases. The CDR3 sequence is 14 residues long. The germline V gene encodes CDR1 KGHSH and CDR2 LQKENI. Germline trimming cut 2 bases from V and 0 bases from J; bases unmatched to any gene: 0. The chain's CDR3 is CASSPGTSSYEQYF. The DNA for the CDR3 is TGTGCCAGCTCACCAGGGACTAGCTCCTACGAGCAGTACTTC.

V usage is TRBV5-1 and J usage is TRBJ1-1; no reliable D call. Germline values: CDR1 SGHRS, CDR2 YFSETQ. CDR3 length: 16 residues. Deletions cut 0 bases from V and 4 bases from J, with 16 bases between. CDR3 protein: CASSLGAGGYGTEAFF. The CDR3 nucleotides read TGCGCCAGCAGCTTGGGGGCCGGCGGGTATGGCACTGAAGCTTTCTTT. The full variable domain, its missing parts supplied by reference TRBV5-1 and TRBJ1-1, is KAGVTQTPRYLIKTRGQQVTLSCSPISGHRSVSWYQQTPGQGLQFLFEYFSETQRNKGNFPGRFSGRQFSNSRSEMNVSTLELGDSALYLCASSLGAGGYGTEAFFGQGTRLTVV.

This sequence joins TRBV6-6 and TRBJ2-7; 7 bases agree with TRBD2. Germline V gene sequence: CDR1 MNHNY, CDR2 SVGAGI (reference sequence). The V and J ends lost 6 bases and 2 bases, in that order; junction bases with no gene match: 7. The CDR3 runs 14 residues. CDR3 bases: TGTGCCAGCAGCTACCCCGGGACTACCTACGAGCAGTACTTC. This codes for CASSYPGTTYEQYF.

The chain joins TRBV24-1 to TRBJ2-2; the D gene is possibly TRBD1 (5 bases). This CDR3 is 16 amino acids long. The germline V and J ends were trimmed by 3 bases and 0 bases, with 10 bases remaining between them. CDR1 and CDR2 from the germline V gene are KGHDR and SFDVKD. The CDR3 nucleotides read TGTGCCACCAGTGATCCTACAGGTTCGAACACCGGGGAGCTGTTTTTT. The encoded protein is CATSDPTGSNTGELFF.

The chain has TRBV6-4 and TRBJ1-3; 10 bases align to TRBD1. Losses at the gene ends were 0 bases for V and 4 bases for J; bases not matched to a gene: 3. The CDR3 totals 16 residues. Per germline, CDR1 MRHNA and CDR2 SNTAGT. CDR3 protein: CASSDSDRGRGNTIYF. CDR3 in DNA: TGTGCCAGCAGTGACTCCGACAGGGGGCGCGGAAACACCATATATTTT.

The chain uses TRBV5-8 and TRBJ1-3; D not certain. This CDR3 spans 15 amino acids. The germline V gene encodes CDR1 SGHTS and CDR2 YDEGEE. The V end lost 2 bases, the J end lost 0 bases, and 9 bases lay between the germline ends. The CDR3: CASSLRQSSGNTIYF. The DNA for the CDR3 is TGTGCCAGCAGCTTACGACAATCCTCTGGAAACACCATATATTTT.

The table lists this clone with a count of one. The rearrangement joins TRBV5-4 to TRBJ1-2, with 9 positions matching TRBD1. The CDR3 has 14 amino acids. Trimming took 4 bases from V and 8 from J; bases not matched to a gene: 9. Germline values: CDR1 SGHNT, CDR2 YYREEE (reference sequence). The CDR3 coding sequence is TGTGCCAGCAGCCGAACGGGACAGGGTAAAGGCTACACCTTC. As protein: CASSRTGQGKGYTF.

The gene calls are TRBV9 and TRBJ2-7; D might be TRBD2 (6 bases). The V gene lost 2 bases and the J gene lost 7 bases, with 19 bases spanning the gap. CDR3 length: 15 amino acids. The V gene's germline CDR1 is SGDLS and CDR2 YYNGEE. The CDR3 spells CASSVESWAAGEQYF. CDR3 in DNA: TGTGCCAGCAGCGTGGAATCGTGGGCGGCGGGGGAGCAGTACTTC.

The chain uses TRBV7-9 and TRBJ2-3, with 14 bases matching TRBD2. Germline lookup yields CDR1 SEHNR and CDR2 FQNEAQ (reference sequence). Trimming took 5 bases from V and 2 from J; bases not matched to a gene: 6. This CDR3 has 17 amino acids. This CDR3 reads CASSPWTSGGHTDTQYF. The CDR3, as DNA: TGTGCCAGCAGCCCCTGGACTAGCGGGGGGCACACAGATACGCAGTATTTT.

The chain employs TRBV27 and TRBJ1-1; 9 bases match TRBD1. The CDR3 extends over 16 amino acids. With 4 bases clipped from V and 0 bases from J, the junction kept 6 bases outside the gene matches. Per germline, CDR1 MNHEY and CDR2 SMNVEV (reference sequence). In DNA, the CDR3 is TGTGCCAGCAGTTCACAGGGGGCTAGAGTGAACACTGAAGCTTTCTTT. Translated: CASSSQGARVNTEAFF.

The chain carries TRBV29-1 and TRBJ2-5; 8 bases are shared with TRBD1. The CDR3 extends over 12 amino acids. Germline CDR1 reads SQVTM; CDR2 reads ANQGSEA. Trimming at V came to 7 bases and at J to 4 bases, leaving 5 bases not matched to a gene. For the CDR3, the DNA is TGCAGCGCTAATACAGGGGGAGAGACCCAGTACTTC. Translating it yields CSANTGGETQYF.